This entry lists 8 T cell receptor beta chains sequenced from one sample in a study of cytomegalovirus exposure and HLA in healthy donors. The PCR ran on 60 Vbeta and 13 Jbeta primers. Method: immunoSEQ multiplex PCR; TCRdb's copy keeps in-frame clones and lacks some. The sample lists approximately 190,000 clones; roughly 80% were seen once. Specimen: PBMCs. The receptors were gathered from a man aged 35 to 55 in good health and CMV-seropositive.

This chain's CDR3 is CASSSDRGYGYTF. The CDR3 DNA follows: TGTGCCAGCAGTTCAGACAGGGGCTATGGCTACACCTTC. V usage is TRBV27 and J usage is TRBJ1-2; TRBD1 aligns across 8 bases. The CDR3 runs 13 residues. From germline, CDR1 is MNHEY and CDR2 SMNVEV (reference sequence). The ends lost 4 bases at V and 4 bases at J; junction bases unmatched: 2.

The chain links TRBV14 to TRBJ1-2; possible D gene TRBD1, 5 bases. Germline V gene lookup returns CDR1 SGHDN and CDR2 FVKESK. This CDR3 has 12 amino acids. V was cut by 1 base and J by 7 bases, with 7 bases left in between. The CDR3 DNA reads TGTGCCAGCAGCCAAGGAACAGGTGGCTACACCTTC. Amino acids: CASSQGTGGYTF.

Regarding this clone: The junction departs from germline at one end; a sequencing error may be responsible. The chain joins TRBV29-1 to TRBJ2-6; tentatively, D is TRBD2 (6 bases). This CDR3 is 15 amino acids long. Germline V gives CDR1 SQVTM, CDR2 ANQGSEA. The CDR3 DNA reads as TGCAGCGTGGAAGGAGGCGCGGGAGGGGCCAACGTCCTGACTTTC. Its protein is CSVEGGAGGANVLTF.

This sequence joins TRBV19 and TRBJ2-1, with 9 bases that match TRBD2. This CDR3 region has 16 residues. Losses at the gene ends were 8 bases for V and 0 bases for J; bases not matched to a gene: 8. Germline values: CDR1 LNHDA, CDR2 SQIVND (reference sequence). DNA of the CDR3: TGTGCCAGTCGGGGGCTAGCGGGACGCTCCTACAATGAGCAGTTCTTC. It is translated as CASRGLAGRSYNEQFF.

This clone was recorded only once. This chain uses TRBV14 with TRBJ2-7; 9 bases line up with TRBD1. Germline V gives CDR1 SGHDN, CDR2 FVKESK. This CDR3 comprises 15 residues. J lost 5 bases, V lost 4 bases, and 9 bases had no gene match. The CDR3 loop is CASSPVTGGNNEQYF. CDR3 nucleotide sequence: TGTGCCAGCAGCCCGGTGACAGGGGGGAACAACGAGCAGTACTTC.

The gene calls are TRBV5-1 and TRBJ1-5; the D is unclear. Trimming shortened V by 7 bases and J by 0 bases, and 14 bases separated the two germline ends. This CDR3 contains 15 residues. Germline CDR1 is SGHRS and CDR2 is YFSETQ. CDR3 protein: CASRKDSTSNQPQHF. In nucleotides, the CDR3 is TGCGCCAGCCGAAAGGACTCTACTAGCAATCAGCCCCAGCATTTT.

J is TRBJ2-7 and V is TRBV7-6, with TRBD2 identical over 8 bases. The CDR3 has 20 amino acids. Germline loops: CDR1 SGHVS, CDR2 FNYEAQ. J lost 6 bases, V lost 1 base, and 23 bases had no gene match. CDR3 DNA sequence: TGTGCCAGCAGCTTAGATGTGGGCCCCGCCGGGGGGAGCGGGGGTGGCGAGCAGTACTTC. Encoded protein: CASSLDVGPAGGSGGGEQYF.

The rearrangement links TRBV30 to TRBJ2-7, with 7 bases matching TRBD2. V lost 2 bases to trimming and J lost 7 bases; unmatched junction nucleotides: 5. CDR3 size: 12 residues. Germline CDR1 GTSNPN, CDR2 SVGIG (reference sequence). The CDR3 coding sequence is TGTGCCTGGAGTAGCGGGGCTTATGAGCAGTACTTC. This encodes CAWSSGAYEQYF.